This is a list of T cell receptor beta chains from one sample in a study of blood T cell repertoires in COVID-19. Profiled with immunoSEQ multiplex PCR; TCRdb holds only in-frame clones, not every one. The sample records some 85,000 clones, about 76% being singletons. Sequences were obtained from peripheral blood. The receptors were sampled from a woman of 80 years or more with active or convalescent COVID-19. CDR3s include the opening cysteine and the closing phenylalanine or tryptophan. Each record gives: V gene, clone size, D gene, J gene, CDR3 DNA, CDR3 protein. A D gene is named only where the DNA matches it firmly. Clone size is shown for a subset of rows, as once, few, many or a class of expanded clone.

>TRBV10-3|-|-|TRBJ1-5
TGTGCCATCAGTGAGTCGAGGGAACAGCCCCAGCATTTT
CAISESREQPQHF
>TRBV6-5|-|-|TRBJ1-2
TGTGCCAGCAGTTACTCCGGCGCGGGGAACTATGGCTACACCTTC
CASSYSGAGNYGYTF
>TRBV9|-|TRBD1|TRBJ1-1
TGTGCCAGCAGCGTCGGGCCATTGGGACAGACTGAAGCTTTCTTT
CASSVGPLGQTEAFF
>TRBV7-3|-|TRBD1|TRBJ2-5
TGTGCCAGCAGCTTATTCGGGGGACAGGGTCACCTGGGACCCCAAGAGACCCAGTACTTC
CASSLFGGQGHLGPQETQYF
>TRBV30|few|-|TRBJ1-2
TGTGCCTGGAGGGCCCTGGGGGGGAGTTATGGCTACACCTTC
CAWRALGGSYGYTF
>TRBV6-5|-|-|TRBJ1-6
TGTGCCAGCTTGGAAGGGACTGACTCACCCCTCCACTTT
CASLEGTDSPLHF
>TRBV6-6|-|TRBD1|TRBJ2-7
TGTGCCAGCACCCCGACAGGGGGCTACGAGCAGTACTTC
CASTPTGGYEQYF
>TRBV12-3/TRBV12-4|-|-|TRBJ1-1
TGTGCCAGCAGTTCCCAGGGTGAGGCTTTCTTT
CASSSQGEAFF
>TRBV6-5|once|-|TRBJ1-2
TGTGCCAGCAGTTACTCGGGACATAACTATGGCTACACCTTC
CASSYSGHNYGYTF
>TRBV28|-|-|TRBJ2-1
TGTGCCAGCACGGACAGAAACAATGAGCAGTTCTTC
CASTDRNNEQFF
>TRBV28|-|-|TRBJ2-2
TGTGCCAGCAGTCCCTATACGCGGGGACAGACTAACACCGGGGAGCTGTTTTTT
CASSPYTRGQTNTGELFF
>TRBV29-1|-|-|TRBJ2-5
TGCAGCGTGGAGGGCGGCCAAGAGACCCAGTACTTC
CSVEGGQETQYF
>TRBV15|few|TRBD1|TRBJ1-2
TGTGCCACCAGCAGAGATTTTTCCCAGGGGGCTTTC
CATSRDFSQGAF
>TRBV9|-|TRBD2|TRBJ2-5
TGTGCCAGCAGCGGACCTCTAGCGGGGGCCCAAGAGACCCAGTACTTC
CASSGPLAGAQETQYF
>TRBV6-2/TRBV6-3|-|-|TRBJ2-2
TGTGCCAGCAGTTACTCTCTACTCAGGGGAGGGGCCCACACCGGGGAGCTGTTTTTT
CASSYSLLRGGAHTGELFF
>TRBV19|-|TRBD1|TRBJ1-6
TGTGCCAGTGGGACAGAGGATTCACCCCTCCACTTT
CASGTEDSPLHF
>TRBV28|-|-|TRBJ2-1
TGTGCCAGCAGTTTGCAGGACTACAATGAGCAGTTCTTC
CASSLQDYNEQFF
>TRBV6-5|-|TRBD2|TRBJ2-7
TGTGCCAGCAGTTACTCTGGGACTAATTACGAGCAGTACTTC
CASSYSGTNYEQYF
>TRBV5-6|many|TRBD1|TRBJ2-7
TGTGCCAGCAGCCGGCGACAGGGGAACGGGGAGCAGTACTTC
CASSRRQGNGEQYF
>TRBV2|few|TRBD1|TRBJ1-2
TGTGCCAGCAGTGGGGACAGGGGTAATGGCGGCTACACCTTC
CASSGDRGNGGYTF
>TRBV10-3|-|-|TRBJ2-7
TGTGCCTCCCGAGGGGGGGACCTTAACCTGGGCTCCTACGAGCAGTACTTC
CASRGGDLNLGSYEQYF
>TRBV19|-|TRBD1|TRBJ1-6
TGTGCCAGTAGGGGACAGAGAGATTCACCCCTCCACTTT
CASRGQRDSPLHF
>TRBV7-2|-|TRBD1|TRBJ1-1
TGTGCCAGCAGCTTTAACGGACAGGGGGCGGAAGCTTTCTTT
CASSFNGQGAEAFF
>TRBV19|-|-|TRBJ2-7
TGTGCCAGTAGTAGCAGTCGGGTAGCCGAGCAGTACTTC
CASSSSRVAEQYF
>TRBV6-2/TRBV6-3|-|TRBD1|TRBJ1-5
TGTGCCAGCAGTGACAGGGGGCCGCGGCCCCAGCATTTT
CASSDRGPRPQHF
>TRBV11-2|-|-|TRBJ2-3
TGTGCCAGCAGCTTTACCGGGACTTCACTTGGTGATACGCAGTATTTT
CASSFTGTSLGDTQYF
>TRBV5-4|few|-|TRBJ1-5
TGTGCCAGCAGCTTGGGCGGGACTTCAGATCAGCCCCAGCATTTT
CASSLGGTSDQPQHF
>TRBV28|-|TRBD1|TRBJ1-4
TGTGCCAGCAGTCCCGCCGGGACAGGGGATGAAAAACTGTTTTTT
CASSPAGTGDEKLFF
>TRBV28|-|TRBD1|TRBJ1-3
TGTGCCAGCACCTCGGACAGGGCTGGAAACACCATATATTTT
CASTSDRAGNTIYF
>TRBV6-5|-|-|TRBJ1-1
TGTGCCAGCAGTTTGGGCAGCCTTCACACTGAAGCTTTCTTT
CASSLGSLHTEAFF
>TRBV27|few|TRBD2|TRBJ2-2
TGTGCCAGCAGTTTGGGTAGCGGGACCGGGGAGCTGTTTTTT
CASSLGSGTGELFF
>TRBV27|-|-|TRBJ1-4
TGTGCCAGCAGTTTGTACCCCTATCGAACTAATGAAAAACTGTTTTTT
CASSLYPYRTNEKLFF
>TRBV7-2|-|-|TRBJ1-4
TGTGCCAGCAGCTTGGGACTGATTAATGAAAAACTGTTTTTT
CASSLGLINEKLFF
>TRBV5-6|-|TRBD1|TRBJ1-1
TGTGCCAGCAGCTTGGACAGGGGGCGAACCCTTACTGGTGAAGCTTTCTTT
CASSLDRGRTLTGEAFF
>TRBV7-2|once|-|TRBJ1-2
TGTGCCAGCAGCTTAGGTCGGGAGGGGGTAATTCTAGCTGGCTACACCTTC
CASSLGREGVILAGYTF
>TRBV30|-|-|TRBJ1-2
TGTGCCTGGAGTGTGGTGAGTCCGTCGGGGACTCACTATGGCTACACCTTC
CAWSVVSPSGTHYGYTF
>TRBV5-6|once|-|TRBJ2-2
TGTGCCAGCAGGTCCCTGGCCTACACCGGGGAGCTGTTTTTT
CASRSLAYTGELFF
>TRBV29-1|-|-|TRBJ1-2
TGCAGCGTTGCGCAGGTTCACTATGGCTACACCTTC
CSVAQVHYGYTF
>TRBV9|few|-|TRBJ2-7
TGTGCCAGCAGCGTAGCTCCCAGGGCCCACGAGCAGTACTTC
CASSVAPRAHEQYF
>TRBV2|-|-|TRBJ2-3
TGTGCCAGCTCAGCGGCCGCGAACACAGATACGCAGTATTTT
CASSAAANTDTQYF
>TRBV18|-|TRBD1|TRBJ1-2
TGTGCCAGCTCACCGACAGGGGACAGAGCCTATGGCTACACCTTC
CASSPTGDRAYGYTF
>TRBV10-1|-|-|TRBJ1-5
TGCGCCAGCAGTGGACAGCTAAATCAGCCCCAGCATTTT
CASSGQLNQPQHF
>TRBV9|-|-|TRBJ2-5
TGTGCCAGCAGCGTCCGGGGGGCCGGTCAAGAGACCCAGTACTTC
CASSVRGAGQETQYF
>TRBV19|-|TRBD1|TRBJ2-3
TGTGCCAGTAGTATCGCAGGGGGCCCTAGCACAGATACGCAGTATTTT
CASSIAGGPSTDTQYF
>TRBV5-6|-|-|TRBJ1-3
TGTGCCAGCAGCTTACGACAACCTGGAAACACCATATATTTT
CASSLRQPGNTIYF
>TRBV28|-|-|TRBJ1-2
TGTGCCAGCAGTTTATTGGACACAGCTAACTATGGCTACACCTTC
CASSLLDTANYGYTF
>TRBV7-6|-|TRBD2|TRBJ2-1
TGTGCCAGCAGCCGCGGGGGCGGGGGGGACTACAATGAGCAGTTCTTC
CASSRGGGGDYNEQFF
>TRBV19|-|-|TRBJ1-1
TGTGCCAGTAGTATCGGGGGGACACAAGCTTTCTTT
CASSIGGTQAFF
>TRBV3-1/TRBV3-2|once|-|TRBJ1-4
TGTGCCAGCAGCCATTGGGACAACAATGAAAAACTGTTTTTT
CASSHWDNNEKLFF
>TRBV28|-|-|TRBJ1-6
TGTGCCAGCAGACACAATTCACCCCTCCACTTT
CASRHNSPLHF